The 19 T cell receptor beta chains presented below share a single source sample, sequenced in a study of OX40 agonist ivuxolimab in advanced cancers. Library preparation was by the immunoSEQ multiplex PCR assay. TCRdb mirrors the immuneACCESS table, restricted to in-frame sequences. Some clones are absent from its copies; in checked studies, under half trace to an unresolved V gene, and the reason for the others is unknown. In all, the sample holds over 40,000 clones, and approximately 81% of those were seen once. The ten largest clones represent roughly 4.2% of the sample. Here the sequenced sample was CD4+ or CD8+ T cells sorted from blood, taken in a trial of the OX40 agonist ivuxolimab. Every receptor here comes from an adult with an advanced solid tumor such as melanoma, head and neck, liver or kidney cancer.

In this sample, this clone turned up once. J is TRBJ2-1 and V is TRBV6-4; 12 nucleotides agree with TRBD2. CDR1 is MRHNA and CDR2 is SNTAGT in the germline V gene. The CDR3 sequence is 15 residues long. With 4 bases clipped from V and 10 bases from J, the junction kept 8 bases outside the gene matches. This CDR3 reads CASSARLAGDGEQFF. The DNA for the CDR3 is TGTGCCAGCAGTGCCCGACTAGCGGGAGATGGGGAGCAGTTCTTC.

This clone was detected only a few times. The CDR3 DNA is TGCGCCAGCAGCCAACCTTGGGAACTGGTAAACACCGGGGAGCTGTTTTTT. Its translation: CASSQPWELVNTGELFF. The chain recombines TRBV4-1 with TRBJ2-2; D is unresolved. The V gene's germline CDR1 is MGHRA and CDR2 YSYEKL. With 2 bases removed from V and 2 bases from J, the gap between germline ends came to 15 bases. The CDR3 covers 17 residues.

The count of this clone is one. The CDR3 region is CATSGVGQFSSYEQYF. DNA of the CDR3: TGTGCCACCAGCGGAGTAGGACAGTTTAGCTCCTACGAGCAGTACTTC. This chain uses TRBV15 with TRBJ2-7, with D perhaps TRBD1 (6 bases). The CDR3 has 16 residues. V lost 5 bases and J lost 0, with 17 bases in between. The germline gives CDR1 LNHNV, CDR2 YYDKDF (reference sequence).

J is TRBJ2-7 and V is TRBV10-1; the D is unclear. V shed 6 bases and J shed 3 bases, with 18 bases lying between them. Germline V gene lookup returns CDR1 WNHNN and CDR2 SYGVQD (reference sequence). This CDR3 is 15 amino acids long. The chain's CDR3 is CASRDRQPLDYEQYF. CDR3 DNA: TGCGCCAGCAGAGATCGACAACCCCTCGACTACGAGCAGTACTTC.

V and J are TRBV28 and TRBJ2-1; 8 nucleotides align to TRBD1. Germline assignment: CDR1 MDHEN and CDR2 SYDVKM. The V and J ends lost 6 bases and 3 bases, in that order; junction bases with no gene match: 7. This CDR3 region has 15 residues. Here the CDR3 DNA reads TGTGCCAGCAGCGAGCCAGGGGGCATCTACAATGAGCAGTTCTTC. Its protein product is CASSEPGGIYNEQFF.

The chain is built from TRBV6-1 and TRBJ2-7; no firm D call. Germline V CDR1 and CDR2: MNHNS, SASEGT. The CDR3 loop spans 14 amino acids. Between the trimmed V and J ends, which lost 3 bases and 3 bases, there was a span of 12 bases. CDR3 nucleotide sequence: TGTGCCAGCAGTGATAACGGCCGCTACTACGAGCAGTACTTC. Translation: CASSDNGRYYEQYF.

The genes are TRBV6-5 and TRBJ2-7; 14 nucleotides line up with TRBD2. The J segment lost 11 bases and the V segment lost 7 bases, leaving 13 bases of the junction unmatched. The CDR3 loop spans 15 amino acids. In germline, CDR1 is MNHEY, CDR2 SVGAGI. CDR3 nucleotides: TGTGCCAGCAACTTAGGCGGGACTAGCGGGAGTATAGAGTACTTC. Its protein is CASNLGGTSGSIEYF.

This chain links TRBV20-1 with TRBJ2-7; D gene unclear. This CDR3 comprises 11 residues. V was trimmed by 6 bases and J by 2 bases, leaving 8 bases between them. Germline loops: CDR1 DFQATT, CDR2 SNEGSKA (reference sequence). CDR3 nucleotides: TGCAGTGCCCCATTTACCTACGAGCAGTACTTC. It yields the protein CSAPFTYEQYF.

The sample holds many counts of this clone. V is TRBV29-1 and J is TRBJ1-5, with D possibly being TRBD1 (5 bases). Germline lookup yields CDR1 SQVTM and CDR2 ANQGSEA. CDR3 size: 12 residues. V was shortened by 4 bases and J by 7 bases, with 11 bases between the two germline ends. The CDR3 DNA reads as TGCAGCGTTGCAGGGTATGGACAGCCCCAGCATTTT. Its translation: CSVAGYGQPQHF.

The chain has TRBV7-2 and TRBJ2-1, with 8 bases aligning to TRBD2. Germline V lookup: CDR1 SGHTA, CDR2 FQGNSA. Losses at the gene ends were 5 bases for V and 1 base for J; bases not matched to a gene: 10. The CDR3 length is 17 residues. The CDR3 loop reads CASSERWGLGSYNEQFF. DNA of the CDR3: TGTGCCAGCAGCGAAAGGTGGGGACTAGGGTCCTACAATGAGCAGTTCTTC.

The chain recombines TRBV19 with TRBJ2-7, with TRBD1 matching over 8 bases. Germline CDR1 LNHDA, CDR2 SQIVND (reference sequence). The CDR3 runs 15 residues. With V trimmed by 2 bases and J by 5 bases, 8 bases remained unmatched. The CDR3 loop reads CASSISPRGRDEQYF. The DNA for the CDR3 is TGTGCCAGTAGTATAAGCCCCAGGGGGCGAGACGAGCAGTACTTC. Together with reference TRBV19 and TRBJ2-7, the CDR3 gives the full variable domain: DGGITQSPKYLFRKEGQNVTLSCEQNLNHDAMYWYRQDPGQGLRLIYYSQIVNDFQKGDIAEGYSVSREKKESFPLTVTSAQKNPTAFYLCASSISPRGRDEQYFGPGTRLTVT.

The genes are TRBV7-2 and TRBJ2-5, with D possibly being TRBD1 or TRBD2 (6 bases each). Looked up from germline, CDR1 is SGHTA and CDR2 is FQGNSA. CDR3 length: 14 amino acids. Trimming left V 6 bases short and J 7 bases short, with 18 bases between. Written as DNA, the CDR3 is TGTGCCAGCAGGGGGGCCGGGAGATCGGGGACCCAGTACTTC. Translated, it gives CASRGAGRSGTQYF. The full variable domain, rest sourced from reference TRBV7-2 and TRBJ2-5, is GAGVSQSPSNKVTEKGKDVELRCDPISGHTALYWYRQSLGQGLEFLIYFQGNSAPDKSGLPSDRFSAERTGGSVSTLTIQRTQQEDSAVYLCASRGAGRSGTQYFGPGTRLLVL.

V and J are TRBV27 and TRBJ1-2, with D perhaps TRBD1 (5 bases). The CDR3 length is 13 residues. The V gene lost 3 bases and the J gene lost 2 bases, with 7 bases spanning the gap. Per germline, CDR1 MNHEY and CDR2 SMNVEV (reference sequence). As DNA, the CDR3 is TGTGCCAGCAGTTTCGAGGGGAACTATGGCTACACCTTC. It yields the protein CASSFEGNYGYTF.

V is TRBV4-3 and J is TRBJ2-1; maybe TRBD1 (5 bases). The CDR3 is 15 residues long. Germline V lookup: CDR1 LGHNA, CDR2 YSLEER. Trimming took 0 bases from V and 8 from J, leaving 14 bases between them. The CDR3 DNA reads TGCGCCAGCAGCCAAGACCGGCTAGGGGCGGATGAGCAGTTCTTC. It codes for CASSQDRLGADEQFF.

V usage is TRBV5-5 and J usage is TRBJ2-3; 15 nucleotides align to TRBD2. The ends lost 4 bases at V and 3 bases at J; junction bases unmatched: 3. The germline CDR1 and CDR2 sequences are SGHKS and YYEKEE (reference sequence). CDR3 length: 16 residues. The CDR3 protein is CASSPGLAGGTDTQYF. The CDR3 DNA follows: TGTGCCAGCAGCCCCGGACTAGCGGGAGGGACAGATACGCAGTATTTT.

The chain uses TRBV27 and TRBJ2-1; 8 positions agree with TRBD2. The CDR3 extends over 15 amino acids. Trimming took 7 bases from V and 2 from J; bases not matched to a gene: 7. The V gene's germline CDR1 is MNHEY and CDR2 SMNVEV (reference sequence). DNA for the CDR3: TGTGCCAGCAATTTGCGGGAGGCACCCTACAATGAGCAGTTCTTC. Translating gives CASNLREAPYNEQFF.

The chain has TRBV6-6 and TRBJ2-2; the match to TRBD2 covers 11 bases. The length of the CDR3 is 14 residues. Germline loops: CDR1 MNHNY, CDR2 SVGAGI (reference sequence). V was clipped by 6 bases and J by 6 bases; unmatched bases: 3. CDR3 sequence reads: CASRPGLAAGELFF. CDR3 nucleotide sequence: TGTGCCAGCAGGCCGGGACTAGCGGCCGGGGAGCTGTTTTTT.

This chain uses TRBV6-1 with TRBJ2-3; no clear D gene. Germline V gene data show CDR1 as MNHNS and CDR2 as SASEGT. The CDR3 runs to 13 residues. V shed 6 bases and J shed 4 bases, with 11 bases lying between them. The CDR3 nucleotides read TGTGCCAGCAGACGAGATTATGCAGATACGCAGTATTTT. Translation: CASRRDYADTQYF.

The chain links TRBV6-4 to TRBJ2-5, with 11 nucleotides matching TRBD1. J gave up 1 base and V 5 bases, and 3 bases lay outside the gene matches. Germline-derived CDR1 and CDR2 are MRHNA and SNTAGT. This CDR3 has 15 amino acids. The CDR3 coding sequence is TGTGCCAGCAGTTCCGGGACAGGGGGCCAAGAGACCCAGTACTTC. It yields the protein CASSSGTGGQETQYF.